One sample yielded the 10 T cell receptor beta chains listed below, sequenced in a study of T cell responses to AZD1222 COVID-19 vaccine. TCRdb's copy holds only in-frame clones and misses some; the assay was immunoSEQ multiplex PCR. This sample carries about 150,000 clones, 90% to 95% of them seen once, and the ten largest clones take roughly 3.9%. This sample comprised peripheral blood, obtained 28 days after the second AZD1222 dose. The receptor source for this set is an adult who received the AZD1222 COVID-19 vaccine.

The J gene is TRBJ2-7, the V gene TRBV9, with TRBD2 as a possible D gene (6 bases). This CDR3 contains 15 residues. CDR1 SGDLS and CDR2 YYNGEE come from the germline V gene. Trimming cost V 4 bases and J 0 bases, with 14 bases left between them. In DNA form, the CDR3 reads TGTGCCAGCAGCCTTGCGGGGCCCTCCTCCTACGAGCAGTACTTC. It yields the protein CASSLAGPSSYEQYF.

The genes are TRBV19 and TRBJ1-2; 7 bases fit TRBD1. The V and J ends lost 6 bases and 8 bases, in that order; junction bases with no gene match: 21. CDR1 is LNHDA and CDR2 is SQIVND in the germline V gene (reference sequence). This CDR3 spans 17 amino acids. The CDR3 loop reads CASSAGTAVFGVRGYTF. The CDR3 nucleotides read TGTGCCAGTAGCGCCGGGACAGCGGTCTTCGGGGTAAGAGGCTACACCTTC. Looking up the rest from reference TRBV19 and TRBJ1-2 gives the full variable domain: DGGITQSPKYLFRKEGQNVTLSCEQNLNHDAMYWYRQDPGQGLRLIYYSQIVNDFQKGDIAEGYSVSREKKESFPLTVTSAQKNPTAFYLCASSAGTAVFGVRGYTFGSGTRLTVV.

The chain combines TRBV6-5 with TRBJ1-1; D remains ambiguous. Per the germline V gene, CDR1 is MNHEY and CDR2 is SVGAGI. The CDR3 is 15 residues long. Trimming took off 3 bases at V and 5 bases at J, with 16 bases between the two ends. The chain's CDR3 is CASSYQRWGLTEAFF. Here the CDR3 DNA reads TGTGCCAGCAGTTATCAACGCTGGGGATTGACTGAAGCTTTCTTT.

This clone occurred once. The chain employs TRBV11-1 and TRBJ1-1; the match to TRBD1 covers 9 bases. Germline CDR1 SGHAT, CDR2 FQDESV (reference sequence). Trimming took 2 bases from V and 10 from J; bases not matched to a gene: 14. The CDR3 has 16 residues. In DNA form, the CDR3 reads TGTGCCAGCAGCTTATCCGGGACAGGGCCTATTAGGGGAGCTTTCTTT. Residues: CASSLSGTGPIRGAFF.

CDR3 nucleotides: TGTGCCAGCAGCCAAGAGTACGAGGGCGGACCCAGCACAGATACGCAGTATTTT. Its translation is CASSQEYEGGPSTDTQYF. The chain joins TRBV3-1 (or the pseudogene TRBV3-2) to TRBJ2-3; D is perhaps TRBD2 (5 bases). Germline V gene lookup returns CDR1 LGHDT and CDR2 YNNKEL (reference sequence). Trimming removed 0 bases from V and 0 bases from J, with 16 bases in between. The length of the CDR3 is 18 residues.

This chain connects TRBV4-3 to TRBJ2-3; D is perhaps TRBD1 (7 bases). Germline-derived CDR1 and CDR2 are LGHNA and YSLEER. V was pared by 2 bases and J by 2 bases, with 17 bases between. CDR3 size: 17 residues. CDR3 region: CASSQWGGRGDTDTQYF. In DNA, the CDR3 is TGCGCCAGCAGCCAATGGGGCGGCAGGGGGGACACAGATACGCAGTATTTT.

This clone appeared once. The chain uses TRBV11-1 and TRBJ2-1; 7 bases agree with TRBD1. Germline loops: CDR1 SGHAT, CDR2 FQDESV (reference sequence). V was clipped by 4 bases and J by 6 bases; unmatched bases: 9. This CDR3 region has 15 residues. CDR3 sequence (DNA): TGTGCCAGCAGCTCGCTGACCCCAGGGGGCAATGAGCAGTTCTTC. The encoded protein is CASSSLTPGGNEQFF.

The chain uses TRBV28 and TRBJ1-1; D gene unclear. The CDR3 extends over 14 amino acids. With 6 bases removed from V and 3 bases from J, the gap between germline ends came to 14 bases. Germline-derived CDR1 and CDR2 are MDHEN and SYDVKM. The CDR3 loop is CASSSGGVDTEAFF. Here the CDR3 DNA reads TGTGCCAGCAGCAGCGGCGGGGTCGACACTGAAGCTTTCTTT.

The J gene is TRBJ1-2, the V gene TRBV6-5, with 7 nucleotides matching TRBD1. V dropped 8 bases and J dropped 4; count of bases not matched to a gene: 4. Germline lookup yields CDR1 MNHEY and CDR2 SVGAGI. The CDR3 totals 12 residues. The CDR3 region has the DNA TGTGCCAGCGGGGGACAGCGCTATGGCTACACCTTC. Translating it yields CASGGQRYGYTF.

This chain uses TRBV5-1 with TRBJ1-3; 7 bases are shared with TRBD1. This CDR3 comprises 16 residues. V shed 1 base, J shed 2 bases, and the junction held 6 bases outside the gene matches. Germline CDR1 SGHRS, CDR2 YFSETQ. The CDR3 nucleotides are TGCGCCAGCAGCTTGTACGCCCAGGGGGCTGGAAACACCATATATTTT. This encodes CASSLYAQGAGNTIYF.